This T cell receptor beta chain is drawn from a study of molecular identifiers for immune sequencing clone quantification. Naive CD8 library inputs spanned 20,000 to 1,000,000 sorted cells and 10%, 30% or 50% RNA. General study results and limits: In naive cells, clones above 20 RNA copies held under 1% of molecules, whereas in effector cells they held over 98%.

About this clonotype itself: Its antigen is unknown.

The bulk TCR libraries were made with methods described before and with listed TCR primers. TCRdb used MiXCR to reprocess the PCR reads, holding one entry per CDR3 protein. This sample carries some 580,000 distinct CDR3 sequences, roughly 25% of them seen once, and the ten largest clones take approximately 0.75%. Germline V gene lookup returns CDR1 SQVTM and CDR2 ANQGSEA. V shed 4 bases and J shed 8 bases, with 8 bases lying between them. The CDR3 length is 10 residues. What was sequenced was naive CD8+ T cells from blood, with Jurkat cell RNA spiked in. Subset of the sample: FACS-sorted CD8+CD4-CCR7+CD45RA+ naive T cells. The chain combines TRBV29-1 with TRBJ1-2; D unclear. The source is a human donor in good health. Some libraries in this study had Jurkat cell RNA spiked in. CDR3 in amino acids: CSVVEQGYTF. The CDR3 nucleotides are TGCAGCGTTGTCGAGCAGGGCTACACCTTC.